This TCR beta chain was recorded in a study of control samples from healthy donors and cancer patients. CDR1 is MNHEY and CDR2 is SVGEGT in the germline V gene. The trim removed 2 bases at V and 6 bases at J, leaving 11 bases unmatched. The CDR3 runs to 16 residues. Here immunoSEQ multiplex PCR was the method, and the copy in TCRdb shows in-frame clones only, minus some. The sample shows 90,000 to 150,000 clones, about nine tenths of them seen only once. Sequencing used blood. This clonotype originated in a man aged 35 to 55 in good health. The chain recombines TRBV6-2 or TRBV6-3 with TRBJ1-2; 8 bases line up with TRBD1. The CDR3 nucleotides read TGTGCCAGCAGTTACCCTCGGACAGGGAGTGAGAATGGCTACACCTTC. It is translated as CASSYPRTGSENGYTF.